This entry lists 30 T cell receptor beta chains sequenced from one sample in a study of T cell repertoires in cytomegalovirus infection (dated by TCRdb to about 2019). The reads were generated on an Illumina HiSeq 1500. TCRdb redid the processing of the public reads, applying fastp at Q25 and MiXCR, and retained in-frame beta chains. Rows with a matching CDR3 protein are joined into one entry that keeps the most common DNA and genes. Within this sample are hundreds of thousands of distinct CDR3 sequences, with 6.5% of them counted one time only. Around 6.5% of the sample is held by the ten biggest clonotypes. Material for sequencing was PBMCs. The origin of the receptors is a human donor in good health (CMV status not recorded). Some clones in this sample may be carry-over from other donors' samples.

This clonotype was counted at least ten times. The rearrangement links TRBV11-2 to TRBJ2-1; 8 bases map to TRBD1. Germline-derived CDR1 and CDR2 are SGHAT and FQNNGV. Trimming took 4 bases from V and 8 from J; bases not matched to a gene: 13. CDR3 length: 16 residues. This chain's CDR3 is CASSSIGQGISDEQFF. The CDR3 DNA follows: TGTGCCAGCAGCTCCATAGGACAGGGAATATCCGATGAGCAGTTCTTC. The complete variable domain, with remaining parts taken from reference TRBV11-2 and TRBJ2-1, reads EAGVAQSPRYKIIEKRQSVAFWCNPISGHATLYWYQQILGQGPKLLIQFQNNGVVDDSQLPKDRFSAERLKGVDSTLKIQPAKLEDSAVYLCASSSIGQGISDEQFFGPGTRLTVL.

Many counts were recorded for this clonotype. J is TRBJ2-1 and V is TRBV7-8; 8 bases match TRBD1. The V gene's germline CDR1 is SGHVS and CDR2 FQNEAQ. The CDR3 has 15 amino acids. Losses at the gene ends were 1 base for V and 2 bases for J; bases not matched to a gene: 1. The CDR3 DNA reads TGTGCCAGCAGCTTAGGCAGGGGGCCCTACAATGAGCAGTTCTTC. Amino acids: CASSLGRGPYNEQFF.

The chain links TRBV29-1 to TRBJ2-5, with TRBD1 matching over 9 bases. Germline CDR1 and CDR2: SQVTM and ANQGSEA. The CDR3 is made up of 16 amino acids. The V gene end was trimmed by 4 bases and the J gene end by 4 bases; junction bases not matched to a gene: 13. The CDR3 nucleotides are TGCAGCGTTGGGGCCTCTGGACAGGGGTATCGAGAGACCCAGTACTTC. It codes for CSVGASGQGYRETQYF.

This clonotype showed up many times. The chain recombines TRBV6-2 or TRBV6-3 with TRBJ2-7; D gene uncertain. The CDR3 covers 15 residues. The V and J ends lost 6 bases and 4 bases respectively, with 19 bases between them. Germline CDR1 is MNHEY and CDR2 is SVGEGT. The CDR3 loop is CASRHISVDEYEQYF. For the CDR3, the DNA is TGTGCCAGCAGGCACATAAGCGTCGACGAATACGAGCAGTACTTC.

This clonotype was seen ten or more times. The chain combines TRBV20-1 with TRBJ2-7; the D is unclear. This CDR3 is built from 13 residues. The V and J ends lost 3 bases and 1 base respectively, with 10 bases between them. Germline CDR1 reads DFQATT; CDR2 reads SNEGSKA (reference sequence). The CDR3 loop is CSASPGPSYEQYF. The CDR3 bases are TGCAGTGCTAGCCCTGGACCGTCCTACGAGCAGTACTTC.

The sample holds many counts of this clonotype. The J gene is TRBJ1-6, the V gene TRBV20-1; D may be TRBD1 (5 bases). V was clipped by 0 bases and J by 1 base, with 10 bases between them. Germline V CDR1 and CDR2: DFQATT, SNEGSKA (reference sequence). This CDR3 is 16 amino acids long. The CDR3 coding sequence is TGCAGTGCTAGAGATGGGGGTCGGTCCTATAATTCACCCCTCCACTTT. It codes for CSARDGGRSYNSPLHF.

This clonotype was observed many times. The rearrangement uses TRBV7-2 and TRBJ1-2, with D uncertain. The germline gives CDR1 SGHTA, CDR2 FQGNSA. This CDR3 contains 13 residues. With 2 bases removed from V and 6 bases from J, the gap between germline ends came to 10 bases. The CDR3 spells CASSLRRTDGYTF. CDR3 DNA: TGTGCCAGCAGCTTAAGGAGGACGGATGGCTACACCTTC.

This clonotype has a count of ten or more. This chain joins TRBV4-2 and TRBJ1-2; perhaps TRBD1 as D (6 bases). V lost 0 bases to trimming and J lost 8 bases, with 16 bases between them. Germline V gives CDR1 LGHNA, CDR2 YNFKEQ. CDR3 length equals 15 residues. CDR3 nucleotide sequence: TGTGCCAGCAGCCAAGACGTCCCAGGGGCCGGGGGCTACACCTTC. It yields the protein CASSQDVPGAGGYTF.

In its sample, this clonotype was seen many times. The chain couples TRBV12-3 or TRBV12-4 to TRBJ2-4, with TRBD1 matching over 10 bases. V lost 3 bases to trimming and J lost 3 bases; unmatched junction nucleotides: 2. CDR3 length equals 15 residues. Here the CDR3 DNA reads TGTGCCAGCAGTTTCGGACAGGGGGTCAAAAACATTCAGTACTTC. It specifies CASSFGQGVKNIQYF.

This clonotype was seen many times. V usage is TRBV18 and J usage is TRBJ1-1; TRBD1 matches at 7 bases. The germline V gene encodes CDR1 KGHSH and CDR2 LQKENI. The V gene end was trimmed by 2 bases and the J gene end by 5 bases; junction bases not matched to a gene: 8. The CDR3 length is 15 residues. In nucleotides, the CDR3 is TGTGCCAGCTCACCAGCTGACAGGGTTTGGACTGAAGCTTTCTTT. This encodes CASSPADRVWTEAFF.

The sample holds many counts of this clonotype. V and J are TRBV2 and TRBJ2-2, with D possibly TRBD2 on 6 matching bases. This CDR3 comprises 15 residues. Per the germline V gene, CDR1 is SNHLY and CDR2 is FYNNEI. Deletions cut 2 bases from V and 6 bases from J, with 13 bases between. The CDR3 spells CASSEIAALAGELFF. DNA for the CDR3: TGTGCCAGCAGTGAAATAGCGGCCCTGGCCGGGGAGCTGTTTTTT.

Many counts were recorded for this clonotype. The V gene is TRBV11-2, the J gene TRBJ2-7; a weak D match, TRBD2 (5 bases). Between the trimmed V and J ends, which lost 6 bases and 5 bases, there was a span of 5 bases. The CDR3 is made up of 10 amino acids. Germline assignment: CDR1 SGHAT and CDR2 FQNNGV. The CDR3 sequence: CASRRDEQYF. The CDR3, as DNA: TGTGCCAGCAGGAGGGACGAGCAGTACTTC.

At least ten counts were recorded for this clonotype. The CDR3 DNA is TGCGCCAGCAACGAGGACAGGGGGCGCGGGCAGCCCCAGCATTTT. Translating it yields CASNEDRGRGQPQHF. This rearrangement joins TRBV4-3 to TRBJ1-5, with 11 bases matching TRBD1. Germline V gene sequence: CDR1 LGHNA, CDR2 YSLEER. V shed 7 bases and J 7 bases; nucleotides not matched to a gene: 9. The CDR3 has 15 amino acids.

In its sample, this clonotype was seen a few times. V and J are TRBV6-2 or TRBV6-3 and TRBJ1-1; D possibly corresponds to TRBD1 (5 bases). Deletions cut 0 bases from V and 1 base from J, with 12 bases between. This CDR3 contains 16 residues. The germline gives CDR1 MNHEY, CDR2 SVGEGT. As DNA, the CDR3 is TGTGCCAGCAGTTACTCGCCCCGGGACGAGAACACTGAAGCTTTCTTT. Its translation is CASSYSPRDENTEAFF.

This clonotype was counted many times. The V call is TRBV29-1, the J call TRBJ1-4; 7 bases are a match to TRBD1. CDR1 is SQVTM, CDR2 ANQGSEA, per germline. V lost 6 bases to trimming and J lost 4 bases; unmatched junction nucleotides: 8. CDR3 length: 14 residues. The CDR3 region has the DNA TGCAGCGTGGCCGGGACAGAAAGTAATGAAAAACTGTTTTTT. Its translation: CSVAGTESNEKLFF.

In this sample, this clonotype turned up a few times. A read error may explain this, as a much larger clone is one base away. V usage is TRBV7-8 and J usage is TRBJ1-1; a possible D gene is TRBD1 (6 bases). This CDR3 is 15 amino acids long. Germline V gene data show CDR1 as SGHVS and CDR2 as FQNEAQ. V lost 7 bases to trimming and J lost 1 base, with 16 bases between them. CDR3 nucleotides: TGTGCCAGCAACCTCGGGAAAGGGGGGAACACTGAAGCTTTCTTT. Translated: CASNLGKGGNTEAFF.

This clonotype was observed many times. The chain uses TRBV20-1 and TRBJ2-1; 7 nucleotides match TRBD2. Per the germline V gene, CDR1 is DFQATT and CDR2 is SNEGSKA (reference sequence). The J segment lost 9 bases and the V segment lost 0 bases, leaving 5 bases of the junction unmatched. This CDR3 comprises 13 residues. CDR3 coding DNA: TGCAGTGCTAGAGAAGGAGGGAGGGGTGAGCAGTTCTTC. Protein: CSAREGGRGEQFF.

This clonotype came up many times. The chain employs TRBV6-2 or TRBV6-3 and TRBJ2-3; no firm D call. V lost 6 bases, J lost 5 bases, and 6 bases lay in between. The CDR3 sequence is 11 residues long. CDR1 is MNHEY, CDR2 SVGEGT, per germline. The CDR3 nucleotides are TGTGCCAGCAGGACTGGAGATACGCAGTATTTT. It codes for CASRTGDTQYF.

The V gene is TRBV29-1, the J gene TRBJ1-2; D is unclear. The V gene lost 7 bases and the J gene lost 8 bases, with 17 bases spanning the gap. The CDR3 sequence is 12 residues long. The germline gives CDR1 SQVTM, CDR2 ANQGSEA. The CDR3 loop is CSAALGIDGYTF. The CDR3 DNA is TGCAGCGCTGCCTTGGGCATTGACGGCTACACCTTC.

This clonotype was seen many times. The chain uses TRBV2 and TRBJ2-1; 7 nucleotides match TRBD2. V was pared by 8 bases and J by 5 bases, with 9 bases of the junction left unmatched. Germline assignment: CDR1 SNHLY and CDR2 FYNNEI. There are 14 residues in the CDR3. In nucleotides, the CDR3 is TGTGCCAGCCCCCGAGCAACTAGCGACAATGAGCAGTTCTTC. Translation gives CASPRATSDNEQFF. The whole variable domain, remainder taken from reference TRBV2 and TRBJ2-1, is EPEVTQTPSHQVTQMGQEVILRCVPISNHLYFYWYRQILGQKVEFLVSFYNNEISEKSEIFDDQFSVERPDGSNFTLKIRSTKLEDSAMYFCASPRATSDNEQFFGPGTRLTVL.

This clonotype was recorded many times. The chain uses TRBV7-2 and TRBJ1-2, with TRBD1 as a possible D gene (6 bases). Germline V lookup: CDR1 SGHTA, CDR2 FQGNSA. This CDR3 is built from 13 residues. V lost 6 bases and J lost 8, with 16 bases in between. CDR3 sequence (DNA): TGTGCCAGCAGTTTCCTTGGACAGACGGGCTACACCTTC. Protein: CASSFLGQTGYTF.

This clonotype was found many times. CDR3 sequence: CSVAQGIDTEAFF. The CDR3 coding sequence is TGCAGCGTTGCGCAGGGGATTGACACTGAAGCTTTCTTT. The rearrangement links TRBV29-1 to TRBJ1-1; possibly TRBD1 for D (6 bases). The germline V and J ends were trimmed by 4 bases and 3 bases, with 12 bases remaining between them. Per the germline V gene, CDR1 is SQVTM and CDR2 is ANQGSEA. There are 13 residues in the CDR3.

This clonotype was found many times. V and J are TRBV30 and TRBJ2-7, with TRBD2 as a possible D gene (7 bases). Per germline, CDR1 GTSNPN and CDR2 SVGIG (reference sequence). Between the trimmed V and J ends, which lost 1 base and 0 bases, there was a span of 16 bases. CDR3 length: 16 residues. The CDR3 DNA sequence: TGTGCCTGGAGTGGGGGGCCAGCGGGACGCTCCTACGAGCAGTACTTC. This translates into CAWSGGPAGRSYEQYF.

This clonotype was recorded a few times. One base away lies a much larger clone, so this may be a sequencing read error. The V gene is TRBV11-2, the J gene TRBJ2-2, with 7 bases identical to TRBD1. After removal of 5 bases from V and 6 bases from J, the junction contained 6 bases not matched to a gene. The CDR3 consists of 14 residues. The germline CDR1 and CDR2 sequences are SGHAT and FQNNGV. The CDR3 loop reads CASSPDRDAGELFF. DNA for the CDR3: TGTGCCAGCAGCCCCGACAGGGACGCCGGGGAGCTGTTTTTT.

This clonotype was observed many times. The rearrangement uses TRBV12-3 or TRBV12-4 and TRBJ2-7, with TRBD1 matching over 7 bases. The CDR3 sequence is 15 residues long. V shed 6 bases and J 2 bases; nucleotides not matched to a gene: 10. In nucleotides, the CDR3 is TGTGCCAGCAGGAAGGGACAGTCAAATACCTACGAGCAGTACTTC. Protein sequence: CASRKGQSNTYEQYF.

This clonotype was observed many times. V gene TRBV29-1 combines with J gene TRBJ2-5, with a tentative D call TRBD1 (7 bases). Germline-derived CDR1 and CDR2 are SQVTM and ANQGSEA. This CDR3 comprises 13 residues. The V end was cut by 6 bases, the J end by 4 bases, with 15 bases between. Here the CDR3 DNA reads TGCAGCGTCGCGGAGGGGGCAGGAGAGACCCAGTACTTC. Translating it yields CSVAEGAGETQYF.

The sample holds many counts of this clonotype. V and J are TRBV2 and TRBJ2-1; D uncertain. Trimming cost V 3 bases and J 2 bases, with 5 bases left between them. Per the germline V gene, CDR1 is SNHLY and CDR2 is FYNNEI. The CDR3 runs to 13 residues. CDR3 DNA: TGTGCCAGCAGTGACGGAGCCTACAATGAGCAGTTCTTC. This translates into CASSDGAYNEQFF.

The rearrangement joins TRBV12-3 or TRBV12-4 to TRBJ2-6; D may correspond to TRBD1 or TRBD2 (7 bases each). The CDR3 spans 17 residues. Trimming shortened V by 7 bases and J by 1 base, and 17 bases separated the two germline ends. The CDR3 protein is CASNIGEGASGANVLTF. As DNA, the CDR3 is TGTGCCAGCAATATTGGGGAGGGGGCTTCTGGGGCCAACGTCCTGACTTTC.

This clonotype has at least ten counts. The chain links TRBV6-2 or TRBV6-3 to TRBJ2-7; D could derive from TRBD1 or TRBD2 (5 bases each). Per the germline V gene, CDR1 is MNHEY and CDR2 is SVGEGT. This CDR3 comprises 13 residues. Trimming shortened V by 7 bases and J by 2 bases, and 12 bases separated the two germline ends. The CDR3 protein is CASTLRDAYEQYF. The CDR3 bases are TGTGCCAGCACCCTCCGGGACGCCTACGAGCAGTACTTC.

Notes on this clonotype: A much larger clone differs from this one at a single base, so this may be a read error. The chain is built from TRBV30 and TRBJ2-3, with TRBD2 matching over 9 bases. The CDR3 sequence is 14 residues long. CDR1 is GTSNPN and CDR2 is SVGIG in the germline V gene (reference sequence). The DNA of the CDR3 is TGTGCCTGGAACACAGCGGGGGGCACAGATACGCATTATTTT. It translates to CAWNTAGGTDTHYF.